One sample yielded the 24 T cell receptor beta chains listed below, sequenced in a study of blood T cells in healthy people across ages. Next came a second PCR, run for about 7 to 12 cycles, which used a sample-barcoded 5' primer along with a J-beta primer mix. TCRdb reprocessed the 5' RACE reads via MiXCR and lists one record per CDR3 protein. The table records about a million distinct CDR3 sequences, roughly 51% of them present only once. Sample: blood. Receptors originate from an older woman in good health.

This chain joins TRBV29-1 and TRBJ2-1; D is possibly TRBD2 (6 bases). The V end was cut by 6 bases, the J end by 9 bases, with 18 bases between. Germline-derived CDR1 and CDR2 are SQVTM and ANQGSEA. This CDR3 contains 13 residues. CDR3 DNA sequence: TGCAGCGTCTGGCCAACGGGAGCGGGTGAGCAGTTCTTC. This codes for CSVWPTGAGEQFF.

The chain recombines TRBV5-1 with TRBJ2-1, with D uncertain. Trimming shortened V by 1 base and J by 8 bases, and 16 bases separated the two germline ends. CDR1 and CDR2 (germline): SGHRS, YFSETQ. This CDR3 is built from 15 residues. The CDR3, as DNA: TGCGCCAGCAGCTTGAGTGCTAAAAGGGTTGATGAGCAGTTCTTC. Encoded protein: CASSLSAKRVDEQFF.

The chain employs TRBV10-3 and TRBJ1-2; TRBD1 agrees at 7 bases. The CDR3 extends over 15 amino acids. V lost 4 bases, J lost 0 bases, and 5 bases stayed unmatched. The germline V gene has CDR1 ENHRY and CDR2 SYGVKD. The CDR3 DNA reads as TGTGCCATCAGTGCCGACAGGGTCCCTAACTATGGCTACACCTTC. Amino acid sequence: CAISADRVPNYGYTF.

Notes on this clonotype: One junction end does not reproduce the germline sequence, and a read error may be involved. The CDR3 DNA sequence: TGTGCCATCGGCGGTGTGGGGGGGCAAGAGACCCTGTACTTC. As protein: CAIGGVGGQETLYF. The chain joins TRBV10-3 to TRBJ2-5; D possibly corresponds to TRBD2 (7 bases). Germline-derived CDR1 and CDR2 are ENHRY and SYGVKD. This CDR3 spans 14 amino acids.

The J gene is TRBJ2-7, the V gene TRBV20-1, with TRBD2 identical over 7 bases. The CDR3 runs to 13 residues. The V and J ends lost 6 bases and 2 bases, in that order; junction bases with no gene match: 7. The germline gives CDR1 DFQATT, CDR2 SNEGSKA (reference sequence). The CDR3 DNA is TGCAGTGCCAGTAGAGGGAGGGCCTACGAGCAGTACTTC. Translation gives CSASRGRAYEQYF.

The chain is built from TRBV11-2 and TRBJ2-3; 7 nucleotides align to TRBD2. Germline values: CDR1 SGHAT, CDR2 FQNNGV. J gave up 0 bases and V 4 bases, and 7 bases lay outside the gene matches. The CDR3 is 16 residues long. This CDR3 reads CASSSRGAGSTDTQYF. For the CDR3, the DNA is TGTGCCAGCAGCTCCCGAGGAGCGGGGAGCACAGATACGCAGTATTTT. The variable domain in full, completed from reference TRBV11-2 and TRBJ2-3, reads EAGVAQSPRYKIIEKRQSVAFWCNPISGHATLYWYQQILGQGPKLLIQFQNNGVVDDSQLPKDRFSAERLKGVDSTLKIQPAKLEDSAVYLCASSSRGAGSTDTQYFGPGTRLTVL.

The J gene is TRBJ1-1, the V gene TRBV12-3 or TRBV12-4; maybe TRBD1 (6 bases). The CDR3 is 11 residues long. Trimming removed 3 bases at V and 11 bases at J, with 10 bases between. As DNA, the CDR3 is TGTGCCAGCAGTTTTGTGAGGGGGGCTTTCTTT. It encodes CASSFVRGAFF.

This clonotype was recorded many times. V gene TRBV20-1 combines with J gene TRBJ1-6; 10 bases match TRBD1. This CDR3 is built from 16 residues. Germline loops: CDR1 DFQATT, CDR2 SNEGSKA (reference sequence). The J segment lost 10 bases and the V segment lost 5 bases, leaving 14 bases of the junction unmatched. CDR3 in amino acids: CSALNSGTGVDSPLHF. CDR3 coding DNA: TGCAGTGCTCTCAATTCCGGGACAGGGGTTGACTCACCCCTCCACTTT.

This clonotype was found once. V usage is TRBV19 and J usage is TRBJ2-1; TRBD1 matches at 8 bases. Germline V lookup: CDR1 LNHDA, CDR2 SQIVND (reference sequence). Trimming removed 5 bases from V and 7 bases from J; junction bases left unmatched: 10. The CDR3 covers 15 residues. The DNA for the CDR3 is TGTGCCAGTAGTTCCCGGGACAGGTCACTAAATGAGCAGTTCTTC. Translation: CASSSRDRSLNEQFF.

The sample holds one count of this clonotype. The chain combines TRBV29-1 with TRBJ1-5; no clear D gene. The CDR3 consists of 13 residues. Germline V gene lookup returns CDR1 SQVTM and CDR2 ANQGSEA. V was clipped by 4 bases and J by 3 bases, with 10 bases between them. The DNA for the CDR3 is TGCAGCGTTGTGGCAGGTTCCAATCAGCCCCAGCATTTT. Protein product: CSVVAGSNQPQHF.

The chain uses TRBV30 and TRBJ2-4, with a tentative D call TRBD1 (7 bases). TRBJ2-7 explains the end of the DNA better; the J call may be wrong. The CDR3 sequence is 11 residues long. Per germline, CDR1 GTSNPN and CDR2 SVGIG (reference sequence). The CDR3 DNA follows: TGTGCCGGCAACAGGGGAGGCGAGCAGTACTTC. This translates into CAGNRGGEQYF.

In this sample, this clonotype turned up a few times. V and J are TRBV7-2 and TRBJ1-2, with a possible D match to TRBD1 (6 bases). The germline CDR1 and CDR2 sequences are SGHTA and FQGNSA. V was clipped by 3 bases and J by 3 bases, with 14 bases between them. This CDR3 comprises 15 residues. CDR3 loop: CASSLPQGRYYGYTF. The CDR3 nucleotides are TGTGCCAGCAGCTTGCCCCAGGGGCGATACTATGGCTACACCTTC. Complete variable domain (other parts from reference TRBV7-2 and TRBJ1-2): GAGVSQSPSNKVTEKGKDVELRCDPISGHTALYWYRQSLGQGLEFLIYFQGNSAPDKSGLPSDRFSAERTGGSVSTLTIQRTQQEDSAVYLCASSLPQGRYYGYTFGSGTRLTVV.

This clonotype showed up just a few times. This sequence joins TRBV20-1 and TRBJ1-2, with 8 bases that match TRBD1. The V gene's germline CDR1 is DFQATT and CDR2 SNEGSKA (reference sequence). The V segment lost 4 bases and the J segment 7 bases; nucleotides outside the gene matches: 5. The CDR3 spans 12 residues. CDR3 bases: TGCAGTGCTAATCAGGGGGCGGGTGGCTACACCTTC. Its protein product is CSANQGAGGYTF.

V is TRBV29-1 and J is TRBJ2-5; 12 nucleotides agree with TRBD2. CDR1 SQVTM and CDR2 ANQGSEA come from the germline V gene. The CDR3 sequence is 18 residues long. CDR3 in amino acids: CGAEGLLAGGFSYNEQYF. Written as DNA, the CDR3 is TGCGGCGCCGAGGGGTTACTAGCGGGAGGATTTTCTTACAATGAGCAGTACTTC.

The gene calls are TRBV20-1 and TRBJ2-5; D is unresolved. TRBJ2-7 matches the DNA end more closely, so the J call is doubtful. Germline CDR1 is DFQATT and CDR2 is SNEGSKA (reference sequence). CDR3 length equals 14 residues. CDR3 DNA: TGCAGTGCTAGAGATGTCCAGAACAGATACGAGCAGTACTTC. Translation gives CSARDVQNRYEQYF.

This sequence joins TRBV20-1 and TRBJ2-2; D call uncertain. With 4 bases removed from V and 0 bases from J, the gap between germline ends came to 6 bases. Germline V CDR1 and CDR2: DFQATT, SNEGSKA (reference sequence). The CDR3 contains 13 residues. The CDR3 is CSANIANTGELFF. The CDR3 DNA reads TGCAGTGCTAACATAGCGAACACCGGGGAGCTGTTTTTT.

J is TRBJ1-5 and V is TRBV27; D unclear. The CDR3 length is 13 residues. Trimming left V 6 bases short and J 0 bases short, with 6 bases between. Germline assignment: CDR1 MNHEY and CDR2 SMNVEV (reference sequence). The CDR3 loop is CASRLFSNQPQHF. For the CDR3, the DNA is TGTGCCAGCAGATTGTTTAGCAATCAGCCCCAGCATTTT.

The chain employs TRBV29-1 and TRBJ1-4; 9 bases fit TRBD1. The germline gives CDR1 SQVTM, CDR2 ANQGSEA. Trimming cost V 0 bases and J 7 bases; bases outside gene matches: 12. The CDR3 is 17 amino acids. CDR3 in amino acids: CSVEEEPGGTGTEKLFF. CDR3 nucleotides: TGCAGCGTTGAAGAGGAACCCGGGGGGACAGGGACTGAAAAACTGTTTTTT.

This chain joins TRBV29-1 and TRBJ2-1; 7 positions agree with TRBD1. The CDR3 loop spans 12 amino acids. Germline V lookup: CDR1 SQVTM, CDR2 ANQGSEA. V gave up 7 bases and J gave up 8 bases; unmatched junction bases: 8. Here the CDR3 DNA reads TGCAGCGCTCGACAGGGAAGGGATGAGCAGTTCTTC. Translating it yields CSARQGRDEQFF.

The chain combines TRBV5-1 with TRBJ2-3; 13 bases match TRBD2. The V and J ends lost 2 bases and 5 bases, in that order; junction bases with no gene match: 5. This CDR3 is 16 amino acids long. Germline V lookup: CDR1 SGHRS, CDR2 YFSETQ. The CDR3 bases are TGCGCCAGCAGCTTCTTACTAGCGGGAGGGGAAGATACGCAGTATTTT. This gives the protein CASSFLLAGGEDTQYF.

CDR3 in DNA: TGTGCCAGCAGTAACGACAGGAGACATAGCACAGATACGCAGTATTTT. Encoded protein: CASSNDRRHSTDTQYF. The rearrangement joins TRBV27 to TRBJ2-3, with D perhaps TRBD1 (6 bases). This CDR3 is built from 16 residues. Germline assignment: CDR1 MNHEY and CDR2 SMNVEV (reference sequence). Trimming took 5 bases from V and 0 from J, leaving 15 bases between them.

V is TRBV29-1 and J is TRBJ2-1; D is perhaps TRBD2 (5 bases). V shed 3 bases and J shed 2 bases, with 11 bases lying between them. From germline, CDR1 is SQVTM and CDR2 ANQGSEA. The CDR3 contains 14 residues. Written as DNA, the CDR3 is TGCAGCGTTGATGGAGGCCCTACCTACAATGAGCAGTTCTTC. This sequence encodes CSVDGGPTYNEQFF.

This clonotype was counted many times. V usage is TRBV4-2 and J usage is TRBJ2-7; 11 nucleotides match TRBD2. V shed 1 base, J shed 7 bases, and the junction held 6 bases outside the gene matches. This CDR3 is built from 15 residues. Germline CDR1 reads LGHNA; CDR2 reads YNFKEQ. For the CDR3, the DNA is TGTGCCAGCAGCCAAGGCCCCGGACTAGCGGGTGAGCAGTACTTC. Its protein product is CASSQGPGLAGEQYF.

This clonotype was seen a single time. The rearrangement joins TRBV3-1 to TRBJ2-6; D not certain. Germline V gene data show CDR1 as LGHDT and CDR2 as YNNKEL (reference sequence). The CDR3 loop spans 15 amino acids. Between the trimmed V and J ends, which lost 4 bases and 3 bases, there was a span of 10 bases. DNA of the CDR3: TGTGCCAGCAGCCGGCCGGTCGGTGGGGCCAACGTCCTGACTTTC. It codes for CASSRPVGGANVLTF.